This TCR beta chain was sequenced for a study of blood T cells in healthy people across ages (dated by TCRdb to between 2015 and 2017). Some background on the complete study: In model experiments, roughly one uniquely barcoded TCR beta cDNA molecule per two T cells was captured by template switching. To track age-related changes in TCR beta repertoire diversity, the study relied on deep sequencing normalized with unique cDNA molecular identifiers. The donors were divided into four age groups: young (average approximately 17 years), middle-aged (over 35), aged (roughly 66) and long-lived (82). To avoid experimental bias, donors of different ages were randomly spread across the sequencing lanes. For two donors (one aged 18 to 29 and one aged 80 or older), the study analyzed two additional independent replicas of 1 million unique cDNA reads from the same blood draw.

On this clonotype: Its target antigen remains unknown. Nothing much larger sits one base from this clone, and base qualities are not available.

Receptors were amplified or captured by 5' RACE. The run used an Illumina HiSeq 2500. A second roughly 7 to 11 cycle PCR used a sample-barcoded 5' primer and a J-beta primer mix. A template-switch 5' adaptor carrying 12 random nucleotides introduced a unique molecular identifier onto each TCR beta cDNA molecule. Each sample yielded at least 3 million CDR3-containing paired-end reads. First-strand cDNA synthesis was performed from all RNA using the Mint cDNA synthesis kit, with priming by a TRBC-specific oligonucleotide. All cDNA was treated with uracil-DNA glycosylase and then went through a first 18-cycle PCR with the universal primers M1SS and BC2_uni_R. On the study's bioinformatics: Each sample was normalized by randomly selecting 1 million high-quality reads, each carrying a distinct molecular identifier. Instead of being binned into consensus sequences, reads with shared molecular identifiers were discarded. CDR3 identification, clonotype clustering and error correction used MiTCR with a Q25 quality threshold and the strictest error-elimination algorithm. A nonparametric unseen species model with Euler transformation was used to estimate lower-bound total TCR beta diversity. Through fastp at Q25 and MiXCR, TCRdb rebuilt clones from the public reads, retaining in-frame beta chains. Every entry covers one CDR3 protein and lists the most common genes and DNA from its rows. The V and J calls and clone size are TCRdb's, not the authors'. This sample comprises around 990,000 distinct CDR3 sequences, 35% to 45% of them detected only once. Roughly 14% of the sample lies in the top ten.

Broad study findings and their caveats: Estimates of total diversity based on one million sequenced T cells were considered lower bounds and underestimates. Conclusive comparison of naive and antigen-experienced compartments was prevented by the profiling of bulk unsorted PBMCs. There was a strong correlation between observed TCR beta diversity and the percentage of naive T cells measured by flow cytometry. The long-lived group showed more naive CD4+ T cells, fewer expanded clones and increased TCR diversity than the aged group, suggesting age selection. Observed TCR beta diversity per million T cells fell roughly linearly with age, and a significant reduction was already apparent by age around 39. Because donor CMV infection status was unknown, age-related changes in expanded clonotypes were potentially confounded.

Systemically healthy Caucasian individuals from Russia, some 38 in total and aged roughly 6 to 100 years, were included as donors. Each donor gave 9 to 10 milliliters of peripheral blood, collected into EDTA-treated Vacutainer tubes. Ficoll-Paque density-gradient centrifugation was used to isolate PBMCs, with at least 6 million obtained per sample. Total RNA, at least 6 micrograms per sample, was extracted from PBMCs with Trizol reagent. For every donor, flow cytometry on a PBMC aliquot measured the percentage of naive CD45RAhigh/CD27high T cells. Taken from cysteine to phenylalanine, the CDR3 has 13 residues. Just CDR3 DNA is preserved here, 39 bases in frame from base 1. CDR1 and CDR2 are drawn from the germline V gene: SQVTM, ANQGSEA. Cut back by 5 bases and 2 bases, the V and J ends lie 12 bases apart.

The sequenced sample was blood. This clonotype was obtained from a man between 18 and 29 years old in good health. The V and J segments used are TRBV29-1 and TRBJ1-1, with a tentative D gene TRBD1 over 5 matching bases. The CDR3: CSVRDGINTEAFF. The base sequence is TGCAGCGTTCGGGACGGGATAAACACTGAAGCTTTCTTT.